Listed here are 30 T cell receptor beta chains from one sample, sequenced in a study of T cell clonotyping in hematopoietic cell transplantation. Sequenced by immunoSEQ multiplex PCR; TCRdb stores in-frame clones only, minus some. The sample contains tens of thousands of clones, 75% to 90% of which appear only once. The time point is: recipient sample about 28 days before transplant, after cytoreduction. The sample consisted of peripheral blood mononuclear cells, taken before stem cell transplant. Every receptor here comes from a man younger than 30 with biphenotypic leukemia. Some clones in this sample may be carry-over from other donors' samples.

V and J are TRBV6-5 and TRBJ2-7, with 10 bases lining up with TRBD1. J lost 6 bases, V lost 9 bases, and 5 bases had no gene match. The CDR3 is 12 amino acids. From germline, CDR1 is MNHEY and CDR2 SVGAGI. In DNA form, the CDR3 reads TGTGCCAGTGGACAGGGGGTCGCCGAGCAGTACTTC. It encodes CASGQGVAEQYF.

This chain joins TRBV5-1 and TRBJ1-5; a possible D gene is TRBD1 (5 bases). CDR1 and CDR2 from the germline V gene are SGHRS and YFSETQ. V shed 4 bases and J shed 2 bases, with 16 bases lying between them. The CDR3 covers 16 residues. This CDR3 is CASSPTLQGGNQPQHF. The CDR3 DNA follows: TGCGCCAGCAGCCCGACCCTCCAAGGGGGCAATCAGCCCCAGCATTTT.

J is TRBJ1-4 and V is TRBV30; 7 nucleotides align to TRBD1. The CDR3 spans 15 residues. V trimming: 2 bases; J trimming: 8 bases; junction bases outside the gene matches: 11. Germline V CDR1 and CDR2: GTSNPN, SVGIG (reference sequence). The CDR3 sequence: CAWSPPQGGTEKLFF. CDR3 DNA sequence: TGTGCCTGGAGTCCCCCCCAGGGGGGTACAGAAAAACTGTTTTTT.

In this sample, this clone turned up once. The DNA of the CDR3 is TGTGCTAGTGGTACAAGACAGACTTCCTTCTATGGCTACACCTTC. This gives the protein CASGTRQTSFYGYTF. This chain links TRBV12-5 with TRBJ1-2; possible D gene TRBD1, 5 bases. Germline assignment: CDR1 LGHNT and CDR2 FRNRAP. The CDR3 loop spans 15 amino acids. The V end was cut by 5 bases, the J end by 4 bases, with 17 bases between.

The CDR3 nucleotides read TGTGCCTGGGGGGGGACAGCGAACACTGAAGCTTTCTTT. This codes for CAWGGTANTEAFF. The rearrangement links TRBV30 to TRBJ1-1, with 7 nucleotides matching TRBD1. CDR1 and CDR2 from the germline V gene are GTSNPN and SVGIG (reference sequence). This CDR3 region has 13 residues. The ends lost 5 bases at V and 1 base at J; junction bases unmatched: 4.

The V gene is TRBV12-2, the J gene TRBJ2-1; TRBD2, the table's D call, lacks a check against the DNA. TRBV12-2 is a pseudogene locus. The CDR3 is 17 amino acids. The CDR3 DNA sequence: TGTGCAAGTCGCTTAGCGTGGAGTAGCGGGAGGTTGAATGAGCAGTTCTTC. Its protein is CASRLAWSSGRLNEQFF.

The CDR3, as DNA: TGTGCCAGCAGTGAAGGTGGGAGAAAAAGCACAGATACGCAGTATTTT. Residues: CASSEGGRKSTDTQYF. The chain recombines TRBV2 with TRBJ2-3; D possibly corresponds to TRBD2 (5 bases). Trimming shortened V by 1 base and J by 0 bases, and 11 bases separated the two germline ends. The CDR3 runs to 16 residues. In germline, CDR1 is SNHLY, CDR2 FYNNEI.

The chain links TRBV9 to TRBJ1-4; weak D call: TRBD1 (6 bases). The CDR3 extends over 18 amino acids. The germline CDR1 and CDR2 sequences are SGDLS and YYNGEE. Trimming removed 4 bases from V and 7 bases from J, with 26 bases in between. The CDR3, as DNA: TGTGCCAGCAGCCCCGTCGGGGGACAAGGGCGTAGAGGTGAAAAACTGTTTTTT. Residues: CASSPVGGQGRRGEKLFF.

The chain joins TRBV23-1 to TRBJ1-5, with D uncertain. TRBV23-1 has ORF status, its function being uncertain. This CDR3 has 13 amino acids. The V and J ends lost 7 bases and 0 bases respectively, with 7 bases between them. This CDR3 reads CASIFGSNQPQHF. The DNA for the CDR3 is TGCGCCAGCATTTTTGGTAGCAATCAGCCCCAGCATTTT.

The CDR3 protein is CATSRVKWGSYEQYF. The DNA for the CDR3 is TGTGCCACCAGCAGAGTCAAGTGGGGCTCCTACGAGCAGTACTTC. The rearrangement links TRBV15 to TRBJ2-7; D unclear. The CDR3 is made up of 15 amino acids. Germline V gene sequence: CDR1 LNHNV, CDR2 YYDKDF (reference sequence). Trimming shortened V by 1 base and J by 0 bases, and 10 bases separated the two germline ends. Supplemented by reference TRBV15 and TRBJ2-7, the full variable domain reads DAMVIQNPRYQVTQFGKPVTLSCSQTLNHNVMYWYQQKSSQAPKLLFHYYDKDFNNEADTPDNFQSRRPNTSFCFLDIRSPGLGDTAMYLCATSRVKWGSYEQYFGPGTRLTVT.

The chain couples TRBV7-9 to TRBJ2-1; no firm D call. Germline V gives CDR1 SEHNR, CDR2 FQNEAQ (reference sequence). V shed 1 base and J shed 4 bases, with 2 bases lying between them. The CDR3 extends over 12 amino acids. The CDR3 loop reads CASSLGYNEQFF. DNA of the CDR3: TGTGCCAGCAGCTTAGGGTACAATGAGCAGTTCTTC.

The chain has TRBV27 and TRBJ1-6; 7 bases align to TRBD1. This CDR3 region has 14 residues. The trim removed 1 base at V and 10 bases at J, leaving 4 bases unmatched. Germline loops: CDR1 MNHEY, CDR2 SMNVEV (reference sequence). CDR3 amino acids: CASSLYNRGSPLHF. For the CDR3, the DNA is TGTGCCAGCAGTTTATATAACAGGGGCTCACCCCTCCACTTT.

The gene calls are TRBV10-3 and TRBJ1-1, with D tentatively TRBD1 (5 bases). Germline V gene lookup returns CDR1 ENHRY and CDR2 SYGVKD. CDR3 length: 13 amino acids. The V and J ends lost 8 bases and 1 base respectively, with 11 bases between them. The CDR3 DNA follows: TGTGCCATCCTCAGGGTCCCGAACACTGAAGCTTTCTTT. Translation gives CAILRVPNTEAFF.

The chain couples TRBV6-5 to TRBJ2-5; a weak D match, TRBD2 (5 bases). V lost 2 bases, J lost 5 bases, and 12 bases lay in between. The CDR3 is 14 amino acids. Germline V gene data show CDR1 as MNHEY and CDR2 as SVGAGI. The CDR3 DNA is TGTGCCAGCAGTTACGCCGTTGGGGAGGAGACCCAGTACTTC. Encoded protein: CASSYAVGEETQYF.

This chain links TRBV7-9 with TRBJ2-7; tentatively, D is TRBD1 (6 bases). V was cut by 3 bases and J by 2 bases, with 8 bases left in between. Per germline, CDR1 SEHNR and CDR2 FQNEAQ (reference sequence). The CDR3 is 13 amino acids. The CDR3 bases are TGTGCCAGCAGCTTTCAGGGGCCCTACGAGCAGTACTTC. It yields the protein CASSFQGPYEQYF.

This rearrangement joins TRBV4-1 to TRBJ2-5; D is undetermined. The CDR3 length is 14 residues. Trimming cost V 1 base and J 3 bases, with 9 bases left between them. The germline V gene has CDR1 MGHRA and CDR2 YSYEKL. The CDR3 DNA reads TGCGCCAGCAGCCAAGTCAATTTGGAAGAGACCCAGTACTTC. It translates to CASSQVNLEETQYF.

The table lists this clone with a few counts. This chain joins TRBV27 and TRBJ2-7, with D tentatively TRBD2 (7 bases). Trimming took 5 bases from V and 6 from J, leaving 20 bases between them. CDR3 length: 15 residues. The germline gives CDR1 MNHEY, CDR2 SMNVEV (reference sequence). The CDR3, as DNA: TGTGCCAGCAGTCCGTGGGCGGGGGCACTGGTCGAGCAGTACTTC. Amino acids: CASSPWAGALVEQYF.

This sequence joins TRBV29-1 and TRBJ1-2; maybe TRBD1 (5 bases). Germline V gives CDR1 SQVTM, CDR2 ANQGSEA. Trimming shortened V by 7 bases and J by 2 bases, and 17 bases separated the two germline ends. The CDR3 covers 14 residues. The CDR3 protein is CSALSRDGNYGYTF. The CDR3 DNA reads TGCAGCGCTCTGTCCAGGGACGGGAACTATGGCTACACCTTC.

The chain recombines TRBV9 with TRBJ2-1, with TRBD2 identical over 8 bases. The trim removed 4 bases at V and 1 base at J, leaving 7 bases unmatched. CDR3 length: 16 residues. Germline CDR1 is SGDLS and CDR2 is YYNGEE. The CDR3 nucleotides are TGTGCCAGCAGCCCAACAGTAGCGGGGTCCTACAATGAGCAGTTCTTC. Its protein product is CASSPTVAGSYNEQFF.

This clone was recorded only once. The chain couples TRBV15 to TRBJ2-2; D is possibly TRBD1 or TRBD2 (5 bases each). The ends were cut back, 1 base at V and 5 bases at J, with 11 bases in the middle. The CDR3 consists of 15 residues. CDR1 is LNHNV and CDR2 is YYDKDF in the germline V gene (reference sequence). CDR3 sequence: CATSRVFEGTGELFF. The CDR3 DNA reads as TGTGCCACCAGCAGAGTGTTTGAGGGGACCGGGGAGCTGTTTTTT.

The chain employs TRBV4-1 and TRBJ2-2; 11 nucleotides align to TRBD2. Trimming took 6 bases from V and 0 from J; bases not matched to a gene: 6. The CDR3 runs to 17 residues. The germline V gene has CDR1 MGHRA and CDR2 YSYEKL. CDR3 sequence reads: CASRVLAGAANTGELFF. For the CDR3, the DNA is TGCGCCAGCAGGGTACTAGCGGGAGCAGCGAACACCGGGGAGCTGTTTTTT.

V and J are TRBV6-5 and TRBJ1-4; 8 bases match TRBD1. Germline CDR1 MNHEY, CDR2 SVGAGI. Germline trimming cut 7 bases from V and 8 bases from J; bases unmatched to any gene: 12. The CDR3 sequence is 15 residues long. The CDR3 coding sequence is TGTGCCAGCAAAGCTGGACAGGGAGGACGCGAAAAACTGTTTTTT. This translates into CASKAGQGGREKLFF.

This chain uses TRBV7-3 with TRBJ1-2, with 7 bases fitting TRBD1. Losses at the gene ends were 5 bases for V and 5 bases for J; bases not matched to a gene: 8. The CDR3 is 14 residues long. The V gene's germline CDR1 is SGHTA and CDR2 FQGTGA. The CDR3 is CASSRGGLVYGYTF. The CDR3, as DNA: TGTGCCAGCAGCAGAGGGGGCCTTGTGTATGGCTACACCTTC.

J is TRBJ1-1 and V is TRBV27, with D unclear. This CDR3 comprises 11 residues. The germline V and J ends were trimmed by 4 bases and 7 bases, with 7 bases remaining between them. CDR1 is MNHEY and CDR2 is SMNVEV in the germline V gene (reference sequence). Here the CDR3 reads CASSWAGEAFF. Written as DNA, the CDR3 is TGTGCCAGCAGTTGGGCCGGTGAAGCTTTCTTT.

The gene calls are TRBV7-9 and TRBJ1-5, with a possible D match to TRBD1 (6 bases). Germline CDR1 is SEHNR and CDR2 is FQNEAQ (reference sequence). Trimming left V 4 bases short and J 7 bases short, with 14 bases between. The CDR3 has 14 residues. This CDR3 is CASSSQGSGQPQHF. The DNA of the CDR3 is TGTGCCAGCAGCTCCCAGGGGTCGGGACAGCCCCAGCATTTT.

This rearrangement joins TRBV11-1 to TRBJ2-1, with D possibly called TRBD1 or TRBD2 (5 bases each). This CDR3 has 15 amino acids. Trimming removed 1 base at V and 8 bases at J, with 15 bases between. CDR1 and CDR2 (germline): SGHAT, FQDESV (reference sequence). CDR3: CASSLEGSRGDEQFF. CDR3 nucleotides: TGTGCCAGCAGCTTAGAAGGGAGTAGGGGCGATGAGCAGTTCTTC.

This clone was observed a few times. The chain has TRBV5-1 and TRBJ2-1; 13 bases are shared with TRBD2. The CDR3 runs 17 residues. Germline V CDR1 and CDR2: SGHRS, YFSETQ. V dropped 3 bases and J dropped 0; count of bases not matched to a gene: 3. The DNA for the CDR3 is TGCGCCAGCAGCTCGGGACTAGCGGGGCCCTCCTACAATGAGCAGTTCTTC. It codes for CASSSGLAGPSYNEQFF.

The chain has TRBV9 and TRBJ1-2, with 8 bases aligning to TRBD1. CDR3 size: 14 residues. After removal of 3 bases from V and 4 bases from J, the junction contained 5 bases not matched to a gene. CDR1 is SGDLS and CDR2 is YYNGEE in the germline V gene. The CDR3: CASSADRDPYGYTF. The CDR3 bases are TGTGCCAGCAGCGCGGACAGGGACCCCTATGGCTACACCTTC. Combining the CDR3 with reference TRBV9 and TRBJ1-2 gives the whole variable domain DSGVTQTPKHLITATGQRVTLRCSPRSGDLSVYWYQQSLDQGLQFLIQYYNGEERAKGNILERFSAQQFPDLHSELNLSSLELGDSALYFCASSADRDPYGYTFGSGTRLTVV.

J is TRBJ2-2 and V is TRBV30; D is unresolved. In germline, CDR1 is GTSNPN, CDR2 SVGIG (reference sequence). The CDR3 consists of 15 residues. V was pared by 0 bases and J by 6 bases, with 14 bases between. The CDR3 nucleotides read TGTGCCTGGAGTGTTCCCCAAAATCACGCCGGGGAGCTGTTTTTT. Translation: CAWSVPQNHAGELFF.

This clone was seen only once. V gene TRBV4-1 combines with J gene TRBJ2-7; 10 bases fit TRBD2. The trim removed 4 bases at V and 1 base at J, leaving 4 bases unmatched. Germline V gene lookup returns CDR1 MGHRA and CDR2 YSYEKL. There are 15 residues in the CDR3. The CDR3 is CASSLRTSGSYEQYF. As DNA, the CDR3 is TGCGCCAGCAGCCTCAGGACTAGCGGTTCCTACGAGCAGTACTTC.